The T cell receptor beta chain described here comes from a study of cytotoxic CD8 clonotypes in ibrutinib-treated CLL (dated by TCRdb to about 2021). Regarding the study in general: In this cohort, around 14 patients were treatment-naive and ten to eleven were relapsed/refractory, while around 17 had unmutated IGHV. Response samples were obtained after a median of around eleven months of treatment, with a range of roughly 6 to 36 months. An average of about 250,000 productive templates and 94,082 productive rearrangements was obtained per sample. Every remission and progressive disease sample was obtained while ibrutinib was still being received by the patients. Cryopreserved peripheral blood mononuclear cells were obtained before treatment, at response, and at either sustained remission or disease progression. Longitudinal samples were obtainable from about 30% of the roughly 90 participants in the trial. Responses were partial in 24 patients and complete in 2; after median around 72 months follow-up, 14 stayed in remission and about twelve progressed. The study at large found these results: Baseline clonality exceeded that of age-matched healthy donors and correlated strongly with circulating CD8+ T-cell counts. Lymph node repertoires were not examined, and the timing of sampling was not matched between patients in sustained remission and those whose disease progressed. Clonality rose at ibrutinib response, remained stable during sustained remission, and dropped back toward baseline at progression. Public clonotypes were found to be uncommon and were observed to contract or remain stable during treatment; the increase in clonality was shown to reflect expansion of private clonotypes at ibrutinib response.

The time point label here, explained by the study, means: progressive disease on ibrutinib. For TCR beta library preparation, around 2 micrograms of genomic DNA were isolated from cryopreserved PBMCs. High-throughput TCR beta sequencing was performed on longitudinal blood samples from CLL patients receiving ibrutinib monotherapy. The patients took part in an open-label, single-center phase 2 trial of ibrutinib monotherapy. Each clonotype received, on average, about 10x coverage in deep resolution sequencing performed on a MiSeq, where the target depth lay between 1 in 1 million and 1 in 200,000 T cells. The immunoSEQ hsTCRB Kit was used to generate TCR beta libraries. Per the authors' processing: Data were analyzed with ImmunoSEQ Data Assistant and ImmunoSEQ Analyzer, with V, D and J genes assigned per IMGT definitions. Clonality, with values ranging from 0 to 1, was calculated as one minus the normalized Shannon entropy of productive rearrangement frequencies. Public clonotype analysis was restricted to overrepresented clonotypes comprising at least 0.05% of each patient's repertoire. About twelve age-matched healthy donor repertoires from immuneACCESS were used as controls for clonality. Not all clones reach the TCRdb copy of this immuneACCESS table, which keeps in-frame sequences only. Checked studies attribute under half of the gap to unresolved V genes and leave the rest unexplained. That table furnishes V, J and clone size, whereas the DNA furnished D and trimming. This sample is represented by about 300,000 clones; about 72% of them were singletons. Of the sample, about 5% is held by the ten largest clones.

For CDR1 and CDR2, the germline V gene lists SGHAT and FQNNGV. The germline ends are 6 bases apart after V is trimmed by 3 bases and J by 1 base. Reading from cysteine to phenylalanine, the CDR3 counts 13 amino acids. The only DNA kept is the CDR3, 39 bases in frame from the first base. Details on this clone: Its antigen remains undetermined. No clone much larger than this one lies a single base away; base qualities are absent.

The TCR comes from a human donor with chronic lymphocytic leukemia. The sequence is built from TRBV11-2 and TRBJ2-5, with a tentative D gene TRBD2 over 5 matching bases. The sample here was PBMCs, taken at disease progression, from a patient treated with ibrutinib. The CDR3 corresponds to CASSLGSQETQYF. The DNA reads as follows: TGTGCCAGCAGCTTGGGGAGCCAAGAGACCCAGTACTTC. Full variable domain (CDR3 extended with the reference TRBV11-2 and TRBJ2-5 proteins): EAGVAQSPRYKIIEKRQSVAFWCNPISGHATLYWYQQILGQGPKLLIQFQNNGVVDDSQLPKDRFSAERLKGVDSTLKIQPAKLEDSAVYLCASSLGSQETQYFGPGTRLLVL.